This is a list of T cell receptor beta chains from one sample in a study of T cell responses to AZD1222 COVID-19 vaccine. Sequencing used immunoSEQ multiplex PCR; TCRdb keeps in-frame clones, though not all of them. The sample carries about 130,000 clones, 80% to 90% recorded once. Sequencing used peripheral blood, obtained 28 days after the second AZD1222 dose. These receptors all stem from an adult who received the AZD1222 COVID-19 vaccine. Both conserved end residues are trimmed from each CDR3. The D gene is left open where the match is weak. The size of a clone is reported for some rows only, either as once, few or many, or as a class for expanded clones.

size	V	length	D	CDR3
few	TRBV7-2	17	TRBD1	ASSLGAWGGLVRTGEAF
-	TRBV6-4	13	-	ASSGLVAGNNEQF
-	TRBV18	13	-	ASSPYEGLNTEAF
once	TRBV5-1	13	-	ASSFGESSYNEQF
-	TRBV19	16	TRBD2	ASSISWSLAGASGELF
-	TRBV7-9	11	TRBD1	ASSPDRGSGYT
-	TRBV4-2	14	TRBD2	ASSQVLAAGGYEQY
few	TRBV10-3	14	TRBD1	AIRPGTGPVTYGYT
-	TRBV18	11	-	ASSPTGDQPQH
-	TRBV12-3/TRBV12-4	10	-	ASSLMESIQY
-	TRBV4-2	12	-	ASSQDGRDILAF
-	TRBV11-1	14	TRBD2	ASSPWASGGGETQY
-	TRBV15	14	TRBD1	ATSREPPGTDYGYT
-	TRBV6-2/TRBV6-3	14	-	ASSWLGRGATNEQF
-	TRBV29-1	10	TRBD1	SVEKGANEQF